The 14 T cell receptor beta chains reported below all come from one sample, sequenced in a study of blood T cell repertoires in COVID-19. The protocol was immunoSEQ multiplex PCR, while the TCRdb copy is restricted to in-frame clones and leaves out a portion. Among 150,000 to 250,000 clones listed, 75% to 85% were seen once. Sequencing input: peripheral blood. Receptors originate from a woman aged 40 to 50 with COVID-19, enrolled during active disease.

The chain is built from TRBV5-8 and TRBJ1-6; D gene uncertain. V was clipped by 3 bases and J by 11 bases, with 9 bases between them. The CDR3 runs to 12 residues. The V gene's germline CDR1 is SGHTS and CDR2 YDEGEE. The CDR3 DNA reads as TGTGCCAGCAGCTGGAGGGAGGCACCCCTCCACTTT. Translation gives CASSWREAPLHF.

This chain joins TRBV30 and TRBJ1-5, with D perhaps matching TRBD1 (5 bases). The CDR3 runs to 13 residues. Trimming removed 3 bases from V and 9 bases from J, with 15 bases in between. CDR1 and CDR2 (germline): GTSNPN, SVGIG (reference sequence). CDR3 region: CAWRDKYGGPQHF. CDR3 DNA sequence: TGTGCCTGGAGAGACAAGTACGGGGGGCCCCAGCATTTT. Full variable domain (missing parts from reference TRBV30 and TRBJ1-5): SQTIHQWPATLVQPVGSPLSLECTVEGTSNPNLYWYRQAAGRGLQLLFYSVGIGQISSEVPQNLSASRPQDRQFILSSKKLLLSDSGFYLCAWRDKYGGPQHFGDGTRLSIL.

The chain combines TRBV3-1 (or the pseudogene TRBV3-2) with TRBJ2-3; TRBD2 is a possible D gene (5 bases). Germline V gene data show CDR1 as LGHDT and CDR2 as YNNKEL (reference sequence). This CDR3 contains 13 residues. Deletions cut 8 bases from V and 6 bases from J, with 15 bases between. CDR3 sequence: CASALRPGDTQYF. CDR3 bases: TGTGCCAGCGCCCTCCGGCCGGGGGATACGCAGTATTTT.

The chain carries TRBV4-2 and TRBJ1-2; no clear D gene. Per germline, CDR1 LGHNA and CDR2 YNFKEQ. The CDR3 length is 11 residues. The V end was cut by 0 bases, the J end by 8 bases, with 4 bases between. The CDR3 DNA follows: TGTGCCAGCAGCCAAGATTTAGGCTACACCTTC. Translation: CASSQDLGYTF.

The chain joins TRBV10-3 to TRBJ1-1; possibly TRBD1 for D (6 bases). V was pared by 5 bases and J by 1 base, with 8 bases between. The V gene's germline CDR1 is ENHRY and CDR2 SYGVKD. The CDR3 length is 13 residues. The CDR3 nucleotides are TGTGCCATCAGTAGGACAGCGAACACTGAAGCTTTCTTT. This sequence encodes CAISRTANTEAFF.

The chain carries TRBV3-1 (or the pseudogene TRBV3-2) and TRBJ1-1; D might be TRBD1 (5 bases). CDR1 and CDR2 from the germline V gene are LGHDT and YNNKEL (reference sequence). This CDR3 contains 14 residues. V dropped 2 bases and J dropped 6 bases, with 13 bases sitting between them. CDR3 in DNA: TGTGCCAGCAGCCAACCAGGGCCGATTCCTGAAGCTTTCTTT. Amino acids: CASSQPGPIPEAFF.

The rearrangement uses TRBV12-3 or TRBV12-4 and TRBJ1-5, with D maybe TRBD1 (5 bases). This CDR3 is built from 12 residues. Trimming left V 6 bases short and J 7 bases short, with 10 bases between. The DNA for the CDR3 is TGTGCCAGCAGCTTCTCAGGGCAGCCCCAGCATTTT. This sequence encodes CASSFSGQPQHF.

This clone was observed a handful of times. The chain employs TRBV4-2 and TRBJ1-1; the D is unclear. CDR3 length: 15 residues. V lost 1 base, J lost 0 bases, and 9 bases lay in between. Germline-derived CDR1 and CDR2 are LGHNA and YNFKEQ. For the CDR3, the DNA is TGTGCCAGCAGCCAAGGAGACACGTTGAACACTGAAGCTTTCTTT. Its protein product is CASSQGDTLNTEAFF.

The chain combines TRBV5-1 with TRBJ2-3, with 9 bases that match TRBD1. In germline, CDR1 is SGHRS, CDR2 YFSETQ. This CDR3 comprises 14 residues. V lost 4 bases, J lost 6 bases, and 6 bases stayed unmatched. The CDR3 DNA sequence: TGCGCCAGCAGCCCCGGGACAGGGATTGATACGCAGTATTTT. Its protein product is CASSPGTGIDTQYF.

This clone was counted a single time. This chain uses TRBV3-1 (or the pseudogene TRBV3-2) with TRBJ1-5; tentative D call: TRBD1 (6 bases). V was cut by 1 base and J by 4 bases, with 8 bases left in between. Per the germline V gene, CDR1 is LGHDT and CDR2 is YNNKEL (reference sequence). The length of the CDR3 is 14 residues. As DNA, the CDR3 is TGTGCCAGCAGCCAAGCAGGGGTTAATCAGCCCCAGCATTTT. This gives the protein CASSQAGVNQPQHF.

The chain uses TRBV3-1 (or the pseudogene TRBV3-2) and TRBJ1-5, with 8 bases matching TRBD1. Per germline, CDR1 LGHDT and CDR2 YNNKEL (reference sequence). Trimming took 1 base from V and 6 from J; bases not matched to a gene: 5. The CDR3 is 15 amino acids. The CDR3 spells CASSQGTGSGQPQHF. CDR3 coding DNA: TGTGCCAGCAGCCAAGGGACAGGGTCAGGTCAGCCCCAGCATTTT.

This CDR3 reads CASMGQYLNTEAFF. In nucleotides, the CDR3 is TGTGCCAGTATGGGACAGTACTTGAACACTGAAGCTTTCTTT. The chain links TRBV19 to TRBJ1-1, with 7 bases matching TRBD1. The junction had 5 bases not matched to a gene; V was cut back by 7 bases and J by 0 bases. The germline V gene encodes CDR1 LNHDA and CDR2 SQIVND (reference sequence). This CDR3 region has 14 residues.

To note about this clone: The sample has other DNA sequences that encode this CDR3 too. The chain combines TRBV24-1 with TRBJ2-5; 7 bases are shared with TRBD2. This CDR3 comprises 15 residues. CDR1 is KGHDR, CDR2 SFDVKD, per germline. V was clipped by 2 bases and J by 5 bases; unmatched bases: 7. The CDR3 spells CATSDSGQGGETQYF. The CDR3 coding sequence is TGTGCCACCAGTGATTCCGGGCAGGGAGGGGAGACCCAGTACTTC.

The chain has TRBV7-2 and TRBJ1-2; 7 bases are a match to TRBD1. J lost 5 bases, V lost 5 bases, and 11 bases had no gene match. Germline V gene lookup returns CDR1 SGHTA and CDR2 FQGNSA. The CDR3 runs to 15 residues. CDR3 sequence (DNA): TGTGCCAGCAGCCCCTACTCCGGGACAGAGTATGGCTACACCTTC. It encodes CASSPYSGTEYGYTF.